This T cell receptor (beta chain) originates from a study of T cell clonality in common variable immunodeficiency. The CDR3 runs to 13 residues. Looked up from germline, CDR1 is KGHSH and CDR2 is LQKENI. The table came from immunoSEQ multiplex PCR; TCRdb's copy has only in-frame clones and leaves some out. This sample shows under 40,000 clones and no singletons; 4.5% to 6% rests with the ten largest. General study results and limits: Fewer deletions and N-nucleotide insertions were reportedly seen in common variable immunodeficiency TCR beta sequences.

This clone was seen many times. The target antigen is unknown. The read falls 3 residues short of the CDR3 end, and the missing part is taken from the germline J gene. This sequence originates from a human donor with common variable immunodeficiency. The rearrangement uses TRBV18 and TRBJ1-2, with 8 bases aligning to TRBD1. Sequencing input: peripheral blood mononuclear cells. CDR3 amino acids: CASSPIQGEGYTF. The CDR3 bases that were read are TGTGCCAGCTCACCCATACAGGGGGAAGGC.